The next 21 T cell receptor beta chains were all read from a single sample in a study of vaccination and CD4 T cells after COVID-19. For these TCRs, the target antigens are not known. Stated treatment: roughly ten-day PBMC culture with coronavirus spike peptide pools or control peptides (ViraFEST assay). The Oncomine TCR Beta short-read assay was applied to DNA of cultured CD4+ T cells. One entry per CDR3 protein, called by TCRdb with MiXCR from the PCR reads. Of about 8,300 distinct CDR3 sequences in the sample, roughly 72% were seen once. Material: CD4+ T cells from blood, cultured in vitro. The receptors were gathered from a human donor who had recovered from COVID-19.

The gene calls are TRBV6-5 and TRBJ1-2, with D tentatively TRBD1 (6 bases). The CDR3 covers 16 residues. Germline V lookup: CDR1 MNHEY, CDR2 SVGAGI. The germline V and J ends were trimmed by 2 bases and 2 bases, with 15 bases remaining between them. CDR3 loop: CASSYALGGANYGYTF. CDR3 bases: TGTGCCAGCAGTTACGCACTGGGGGGCGCCAACTATGGCTACACCTTC.

The chain couples TRBV10-1 to TRBJ1-2; D is perhaps TRBD1 (6 bases). This CDR3 contains 15 residues. Germline CDR1 and CDR2: WNHNN and SYGVQD (reference sequence). V was trimmed by 2 bases and J by 2 bases, leaving 12 bases between them. DNA of the CDR3: TGCGCCAGCAGTGAGGACAGGACCCCAAACTATGGCTACACCTTC. Encoded protein: CASSEDRTPNYGYTF.

The chain combines TRBV10-1 with TRBJ2-5, with TRBD2 identical over 9 bases. This CDR3 is 16 amino acids long. Germline-derived CDR1 and CDR2 are WNHNN and SYGVQD (reference sequence). The junction had 18 bases not matched to a gene; V was cut back by 11 bases and J by 5 bases. CDR3 loop: CAGSGERGAVSETQYF. In nucleotides, the CDR3 is TGCGCCGGCTCAGGGGAGCGGGGGGCCGTCTCGGAGACCCAGTACTTC.

The chain has TRBV28 and TRBJ2-7; D is ambiguous. The germline gives CDR1 MDHEN, CDR2 SYDVKM. V was clipped by 6 bases and J by 3 bases, with 12 bases between them. The CDR3 sequence is 13 residues long. The CDR3 loop reads CASRGSPGYEQYF. As DNA, the CDR3 is TGTGCCAGCAGGGGGTCGCCCGGCTACGAGCAGTACTTC.

The rearrangement links TRBV6-5 to TRBJ1-2, with 7 bases identical to TRBD1. The CDR3 loop spans 15 amino acids. Germline V lookup: CDR1 MNHEY, CDR2 SVGAGI. Unmatched junction bases numbered 12, after V lost 3 bases and J lost 8 bases. CDR3 residues: CASSYSTGETGGYTF. The CDR3 DNA sequence: TGTGCCAGCAGTTATTCTACAGGGGAAACGGGAGGCTACACCTTC.

This chain joins TRBV10-3 and TRBJ2-2; TRBD1 agrees at 11 bases. The trim removed 6 bases at V and 4 bases at J, leaving 1 base unmatched. Germline V gene sequence: CDR1 ENHRY, CDR2 SYGVKD. CDR3 length: 14 amino acids. Here the CDR3 DNA reads TGTGCCATCAGCGGGACAGGGGGCACCGGGGAGCTGTTTTTT. Its protein product is CAISGTGGTGELFF.

The J gene is TRBJ1-1, the V gene TRBV24-1; no clear D gene. The CDR3 has 15 amino acids. The V gene lost 7 bases and the J gene lost 2 bases, with 16 bases spanning the gap. Germline V gene data show CDR1 as KGHDR and CDR2 as SFDVKD. The CDR3 sequence is CATRSAGSYNTEAFF. The CDR3 coding sequence is TGTGCCACCAGAAGCGCCGGGTCTTACAACACTGAAGCTTTCTTT.

The V call is TRBV30, the J call TRBJ2-7; 8 bases line up with TRBD1. Germline V lookup: CDR1 GTSNPN, CDR2 SVGIG (reference sequence). The V segment lost 3 bases and the J segment 6 bases; nucleotides outside the gene matches: 10. This CDR3 has 14 residues. The CDR3: CAWSPRGRFGEQYF. CDR3 nucleotides: TGTGCCTGGAGCCCCAGGGGGCGCTTCGGCGAGCAGTACTTC.

The rearrangement uses TRBV7-2 and TRBJ2-3; unclear D gene. Deletions cut 1 base from V and 5 bases from J, with 13 bases between. CDR3 length: 15 residues. The V gene's germline CDR1 is SGHTA and CDR2 FQGNSA. The CDR3 sequence: CASSLGMTPIDTQYF. Here the CDR3 DNA reads TGTGCCAGCAGCTTAGGGATGACCCCGATAGATACGCAGTATTTT.

J is TRBJ1-2 and V is TRBV29-1, with TRBD1 as a possible D gene (6 bases). In germline, CDR1 is SQVTM, CDR2 ANQGSEA. There are 12 residues in the CDR3. V lost 2 bases and J 10 bases, leaving 14 bases between the germline ends. CDR3 protein: CSVEFGTGTYTF. CDR3 nucleotide sequence: TGCAGCGTTGAATTCGGTACAGGGACCTACACCTTC.

V usage is TRBV11-2 and J usage is TRBJ1-5; D is ambiguous. Trimming left V 3 bases short and J 2 bases short, with 5 bases between. Germline values: CDR1 SGHAT, CDR2 FQNNGV. This CDR3 contains 13 residues. CDR3 region: CASSFGGNQPQHF. CDR3 bases: TGTGCCAGCAGCTTTGGTGGCAATCAGCCCCAGCATTTT.

V gene TRBV7-9 combines with J gene TRBJ1-4, with D uncertain. Trimming stripped 5 bases from V and 6 bases from J, with 13 bases between. The CDR3 totals 14 residues. Germline lookup yields CDR1 SEHNR and CDR2 FQNEAQ (reference sequence). The CDR3 here is CASSPSIGDEKLFF. The CDR3 nucleotides read TGTGCCAGCAGCCCTTCGATCGGGGATGAAAAACTGTTTTTT.

The chain joins TRBV20-1 to TRBJ1-5; D call uncertain. This CDR3 comprises 17 residues. Germline loops: CDR1 DFQATT, CDR2 SNEGSKA (reference sequence). The ends were cut back, 3 bases at V and 4 bases at J, with 22 bases in the middle. CDR3 bases: TGCAGTGCTAGTCCCCAAAGGTTGTCAGCCTTGAATCAGCCCCAGCATTTT. Translated: CSASPQRLSALNQPQHF.

The genes are TRBV19 and TRBJ1-2; D is uncertain. The CDR3 extends over 14 amino acids. The germline V gene has CDR1 LNHDA and CDR2 SQIVND (reference sequence). The V gene lost 7 bases and the J gene lost 2 bases, with 14 bases spanning the gap. In DNA, the CDR3 is TGTGCCAGTACAAACGACCGGAGGAACTATGGCTACACCTTC. Amino acid sequence: CASTNDRRNYGYTF.

The chain recombines TRBV5-4 with TRBJ1-2, with TRBD1 as a possible D gene (5 bases). The V and J ends lost 4 bases and 4 bases respectively, with 11 bases between them. The CDR3 has 13 amino acids. Germline CDR1 reads SGHNT; CDR2 reads YYREEE (reference sequence). In nucleotides, the CDR3 is TGTGCCAGCAGCCCGGGGGAGTTCTATGGCTACACCTTC. This translates into CASSPGEFYGYTF.

The rearrangement joins TRBV20-1 to TRBJ1-1; D is unclear. This CDR3 region has 14 residues. V was trimmed by 2 bases and J by 4 bases, leaving 14 bases between them. Per germline, CDR1 DFQATT and CDR2 SNEGSKA (reference sequence). DNA for the CDR3: TGCAGTGCTAGATCGAGGGCGGGAGGCACTGAAGCTTTCTTT. Protein: CSARSRAGGTEAFF.

This chain links TRBV12-3 or TRBV12-4 with TRBJ1-1; D is undetermined. V dropped 5 bases and J dropped 1 base, with 8 bases sitting between them. CDR3 length: 13 amino acids. CDR3 residues: CASSQLGNTEAFF. In DNA, the CDR3 is TGTGCCAGCAGTCAACTGGGGAACACTGAAGCTTTCTTT.

The CDR3 is CASRREGGTGELFF. CDR3 nucleotides: TGTGCCAGCAGAAGGGAAGGTGGAACCGGGGAGCTGTTTTTT. This chain joins TRBV10-3 and TRBJ2-2; no reliable D call. With 10 bases removed from V and 5 bases from J, the gap between germline ends came to 17 bases. The germline V gene encodes CDR1 ENHRY and CDR2 SYGVKD. The CDR3 contains 14 residues.

The chain links TRBV28 to TRBJ2-7, with TRBD1 identical over 7 bases. The CDR3 is made up of 15 amino acids. Germline lookup yields CDR1 MDHEN and CDR2 SYDVKM. The junction had 9 bases not matched to a gene; V was cut back by 7 bases and J by 0 bases. CDR3 sequence reads: CASMGHPGGSYEQYF. In DNA form, the CDR3 reads TGTGCCAGCATGGGGCACCCAGGGGGCTCCTACGAGCAGTACTTC.

This clonotype was seen a few times. V gene TRBV24-1 combines with J gene TRBJ1-2; possibly TRBD1 for D (5 bases). CDR1 and CDR2 (germline): KGHDR, SFDVKD. The CDR3 consists of 13 residues. V dropped 3 bases and J dropped 8 bases, with 12 bases sitting between them. CDR3 DNA sequence: TGTGCCACCAGTGATGGGGCGAGGGGCGGCTACACCTTC. Translated: CATSDGARGGYTF.

This clonotype turned up a few times. V is TRBV7-9 and J is TRBJ1-6, with 10 nucleotides matching TRBD1. Germline V gene data show CDR1 as SEHNR and CDR2 as FQNEAQ (reference sequence). This CDR3 is built from 15 residues. The J segment lost 10 bases and the V segment lost 2 bases, leaving 5 bases of the junction unmatched. This CDR3 is CASSLSGQGRSPLHF. CDR3 nucleotide sequence: TGTGCCAGCAGCTTATCGGGACAGGGGAGGTCACCCCTCCACTTT.